Listed below are T cell receptor beta chains from one sample, sequenced in a study of blood T cell repertoires in COVID-19. Data came from immunoSEQ multiplex PCR; TCRdb stores just in-frame clones and leaves some out. The repertoire holds about 300,000 clones, with around 84% as singletons. The sample taken for sequencing was PBMCs or T cells enriched from blood (not recorded which). The receptors stem from a woman aged 18-30 years who had recovered from COVID-19. The CDR3 runs from the conserved cysteine through the conserved F or W. Fields, in order: J gene, clone size, V gene, D gene, CDR3 DNA, CDR3 protein. The D gene is left open where the match is weak. Clone size is not always given. Where it is, it says once, few, many or a class for expanded clones.

>TRBJ2-7|once|TRBV18|-
TGTGCCAGCTCACCGCAGGGTGTGTCCTACGAGCAGTACTTC
CASSPQGVSYEQYF
>TRBJ1-2|-|TRBV7-9|-
TGTGCCAGCAGCCCACCCACGGGAGGCTACACCTTC
CASSPPTGGYTF
>TRBJ1-1|-|TRBV4-1|-
TGCGCCAGCAGCCAAGAGTGGCTTTCTGAAGCTTTCTTT
CASSQEWLSEAFF
>TRBJ2-7|-|TRBV28|TRBD1
TGTGCCAGCAGCCTACTCACCCCATCGGGACAGGGTAACGAGCAGTACTTC
CASSLLTPSGQGNEQYF
>TRBJ1-5|-|TRBV9|TRBD1
TGTGCCAGCAGCGTAGGGGCAGGGGGCTATCAGCCCCAGCATTTT
CASSVGAGGYQPQHF
>TRBJ1-1|-|TRBV11-2|-
TGTGCCAGCAGCTTAGCCCCCGAAGAGTACACTGAAGCTTTCTTT
CASSLAPEEYTEAFF
>TRBJ2-5|-|TRBV7-2|TRBD1
TGTGCCAGCAGCTTATGGGGGACAGGGCTCCAAGAGACCCAGTACTTC
CASSLWGTGLQETQYF
>TRBJ1-6|few|TRBV10-1|-
TGCGCCAGCAGTGATGGAGGCGCGAATTCACCCCTCCACTTT
CASSDGGANSPLHF
>TRBJ2-1|-|TRBV6-2/TRBV6-3|TRBD1
TGTGCCAGCAGTTCGGGACAGGGCTACAATGAGCAGTTCTTC
CASSSGQGYNEQFF
>TRBJ2-7|-|TRBV19|TRBD2
TGTGCCAGTAAGTCTAGCGGGAGCCCCTACGAGCAGTACTTC
CASKSSGSPYEQYF
>TRBJ2-7|-|TRBV19|-
TGTGCCAGTAGCCCAAAGAAAGGGAGCTCCTACGAGCAGTACTTC
CASSPKKGSSYEQYF
>TRBJ2-2|-|TRBV24-1|TRBD2
TGTGCCGCCCATACTAGCGGAAACACCGGGGAGCTGTTTTTT
CAAHTSGNTGELFF
>TRBJ1-1|-|TRBV3-1/TRBV3-2|-
TGTGCCAGCAGCCAAGCGGGAAAGGCTGAAGCTTTCTTT
CASSQAGKAEAFF
>TRBJ2-2|-|TRBV24-1|-
TGTGCCACCAGTGATTGGACACTCGCCGGGGAGCTGTTTTTT
CATSDWTLAGELFF
>TRBJ1-2|-|TRBV19|-
TGTGCCAGTACTAGCGGGATAAACTATGGCTACACCTTC
CASTSGINYGYTF